The 17 T cell receptor beta chains in this list originate from one sample, sequenced in a study of control samples from healthy donors and cancer patients (dated by TCRdb to about 2020). Library generation was performed with the immunoSEQ multiplex PCR assay. TCRdb re-hosts the immuneACCESS table, in-frame sequences only. Its copies lack some clones; in the studies checked, an unresolved V gene accounts for under half of them, and the cause for the rest is not known. The sample yields about 120,000 clones; just over 90% were counted once. The ten largest clones add up to 7.8% of the sample. Sequenced sample: blood. The source is a woman aged 18 to 35 in good health.

The chain recombines TRBV2 with TRBJ2-7; D may be TRBD2 (5 bases). V was shortened by 7 bases and J by 5 bases, with 12 bases between the two germline ends. The germline V gene has CDR1 SNHLY and CDR2 FYNNEI. The CDR3 spans 12 residues. CDR3 DNA: TGTGCCAGCAATTCGGGAATCGACGAGCAGTACTTC. Its protein is CASNSGIDEQYF.

V and J are TRBV4-3 and TRBJ2-7; maybe TRBD1 (5 bases). Trimming left V 1 base short and J 3 bases short, with 13 bases between. Germline lookup yields CDR1 LGHNA and CDR2 YSLEER. The CDR3 has 15 amino acids. CDR3 sequence (DNA): TGCGCCAGCAGCCAAGGCGGACAAGAGCTCTACGAGCAGTACTTC. It translates to CASSQGGQELYEQYF.

The CDR3 sequence is CASSYSPTSGVKLFF. CDR3 DNA sequence: TGTGCCAGCAGTTACTCCCCGACTAGCGGGGTGAAGCTGTTTTTT. The chain is built from TRBV6-2 or TRBV6-3 and TRBJ2-2, with 11 nucleotides matching TRBD2. Unmatched junction bases numbered 6, after V lost 0 bases and J lost 12 bases. This CDR3 has 15 residues. Germline lookup yields CDR1 MNHEY and CDR2 SVGEGT.

The V and J genes are TRBV24-1 and TRBJ2-2; D gene ambiguous. Per germline, CDR1 KGHDR and CDR2 SFDVKD. With 5 bases removed from V and 8 bases from J, the gap between germline ends came to 5 bases. There are 11 residues in the CDR3. The CDR3 nucleotides read TGTGCCACCAGTGGACCTGGGGAGCTGTTTTTT. Amino acids: CATSGPGELFF.

This sequence joins TRBV28 and TRBJ1-6, with D perhaps TRBD1 (6 bases). This CDR3 spans 14 amino acids. V lost 4 bases to trimming and J lost 8 bases, with 12 bases between them. Germline-derived CDR1 and CDR2 are MDHEN and SYDVKM. CDR3 bases: TGTGCCAGCAGTTCCCACAGGGAGCATTCACCCCTCCACTTT. Residues: CASSSHREHSPLHF.

This clone was observed a few times. The chain has TRBV3-1 (or the pseudogene TRBV3-2) and TRBJ1-3; D gene uncertain. Trimming shortened V by 1 base and J by 4 bases, and 5 bases separated the two germline ends. This CDR3 spans 13 amino acids. CDR1 and CDR2 (germline): LGHDT, YNNKEL (reference sequence). In DNA form, the CDR3 reads TGTGCCAGCAGCCAAGTTGAAGGAAACACCATATATTTT. Translated, it gives CASSQVEGNTIYF.

This chain uses TRBV6-2 or TRBV6-3 with TRBJ1-2, with 9 bases aligning to TRBD1. This CDR3 has 15 residues. After removal of 3 bases from V and 2 bases from J, the junction contained 4 bases not matched to a gene. Per the germline V gene, CDR1 is MNHEY and CDR2 is SVGEGT. In nucleotides, the CDR3 is TGTGCCAGCAGTTATCCCGGGACAGGGAACTATGGCTACACCTTC. Residues: CASSYPGTGNYGYTF.

J is TRBJ2-7 and V is TRBV15, with 9 bases aligning to TRBD2. Per germline, CDR1 LNHNV and CDR2 YYDKDF (reference sequence). Trimming at V came to 1 base and at J to 1 base, leaving 14 bases not matched to a gene. The CDR3 spans 19 residues. The CDR3: CATSRVAGALTGLSYEQYF. In DNA form, the CDR3 reads TGTGCCACCAGCAGAGTAGCGGGGGCTTTGACAGGGTTATCCTACGAGCAGTACTTC.

V and J are TRBV5-1 and TRBJ2-3; 9 bases are a match to TRBD2. V trimming: 4 bases; J trimming: 2 bases; junction bases outside the gene matches: 2. Per germline, CDR1 SGHRS and CDR2 YFSETQ. CDR3 length: 14 residues. DNA for the CDR3: TGCGCCAGCAGCCTAGCGGGGTTCACAGATACGCAGTATTTT. It specifies CASSLAGFTDTQYF.

The rearrangement uses TRBV19 and TRBJ2-5; tentative D call: TRBD1 (6 bases). Trimming shortened V by 2 bases and J by 5 bases, and 9 bases separated the two germline ends. The CDR3 runs 13 residues. Germline V lookup: CDR1 LNHDA, CDR2 SQIVND (reference sequence). CDR3 residues: CASSIHRDETQYF. The CDR3 bases are TGTGCCAGTAGTATACACAGGGATGAGACCCAGTACTTC.

V usage is TRBV2 and J usage is TRBJ1-2; no clear D. This CDR3 region has 13 residues. V gave up 2 bases and J gave up 5 bases, with 9 bases separating them. In germline, CDR1 is SNHLY, CDR2 FYNNEI. This CDR3 is CASSETTLYGYTF. In DNA form, the CDR3 reads TGTGCCAGCAGTGAAACGACTCTTTATGGCTACACCTTC. The full variable domain, in which reference TRBV2 and TRBJ1-2 provide the parts outside the CDR3, is EPEVTQTPSHQVTQMGQEVILRCVPISNHLYFYWYRQILGQKVEFLVSFYNNEISEKSEIFDDQFSVERPDGSNFTLKIRSTKLEDSAMYFCASSETTLYGYTFGSGTRLTVV.

The chain joins TRBV15 to TRBJ2-5, with D maybe TRBD2 (5 bases). Per the germline V gene, CDR1 is LNHNV and CDR2 is YYDKDF (reference sequence). Trimming shortened V by 1 base and J by 2 bases, and 8 bases separated the two germline ends. CDR3 length: 14 amino acids. This CDR3 is CATSRGRRQETQYF. CDR3 nucleotides: TGTGCCACCAGCAGAGGGAGGAGGCAAGAGACCCAGTACTTC. Full variable domain (missing parts from reference TRBV15 and TRBJ2-5): DAMVIQNPRYQVTQFGKPVTLSCSQTLNHNVMYWYQQKSSQAPKLLFHYYDKDFNNEADTPDNFQSRRPNTSFCFLDIRSPGLGDTAMYLCATSRGRRQETQYFGPGTRLLVL.

The chain's CDR3 is CASSLYLAGVTDTQYF. As DNA, the CDR3 is TGTGCCAGCAGTCTTTATCTAGCGGGGGTCACAGATACGCAGTATTTT. The rearrangement links TRBV27 to TRBJ2-3; 10 bases align to TRBD2. The ends lost 5 bases at V and 2 bases at J; junction bases unmatched: 7. Germline V gene lookup returns CDR1 MNHEY and CDR2 SMNVEV (reference sequence). The CDR3 is 16 amino acids.

V and J are TRBV5-1 and TRBJ2-5, with 8 positions matching TRBD2. J lost 1 base, V lost 3 bases, and 11 bases had no gene match. Germline V gene data show CDR1 as SGHRS and CDR2 as YFSETQ. The CDR3 has 17 amino acids. CDR3 sequence: CASSCGCPTSGQETQYF. The DNA of the CDR3 is TGCGCCAGCAGCTGCGGATGCCCTACTAGCGGCCAAGAGACCCAGTACTTC.

The rearrangement links TRBV6-5 to TRBJ2-5, with a possible D match to TRBD1 (5 bases). The CDR3 is 13 residues long. CDR1 is MNHEY and CDR2 is SVGAGI in the germline V gene. V lost 8 bases and J 5 bases, leaving 15 bases between the germline ends. This CDR3 is CASRPGIVETQYF. The CDR3 DNA sequence: TGTGCCAGCCGACCAGGGATAGTGGAGACCCAGTACTTC.

This chain uses TRBV5-1 with TRBJ1-1; D uncertain. Trimming pared 0 bases from V and 8 bases from J, leaving 11 bases between. The CDR3 has 13 amino acids. From germline, CDR1 is SGHRS and CDR2 YFSETQ. CDR3 DNA: TGCGCCAGCAGCTTGGGAGGTACCTTCGAAGCTTTCTTT. Protein sequence: CASSLGGTFEAFF. The variable domain in full, completed from reference TRBV5-1 and TRBJ1-1, reads KAGVTQTPRYLIKTRGQQVTLSCSPISGHRSVSWYQQTPGQGLQFLFEYFSETQRNKGNFPGRFSGRQFSNSRSEMNVSTLELGDSALYLCASSLGGTFEAFFGQGTRLTVV.

V gene TRBV7-6 combines with J gene TRBJ2-1, with D perhaps matching TRBD1 or TRBD2 (5 bases each). The CDR3 extends over 20 amino acids. Germline CDR1 and CDR2: SGHVS and FNYEAQ. Trimming stripped 2 bases from V and 8 bases from J, with 31 bases between. CDR3 sequence: CASSLFRPAFSAQGEYEQFF. The DNA for the CDR3 is TGTGCCAGCAGCTTATTCCGGCCTGCATTTAGCGCTCAAGGGGAGTATGAGCAGTTCTTC.